These 8 T cell receptor beta chains share one sample of origin, sequenced in a study of T cell responses to AZD1222 COVID-19 vaccine. Measured with immunoSEQ multiplex PCR; TCRdb has only the in-frame clones, and not every one. The data contain roughly 67,000 clones, 88% of them singletons. The sequences come from peripheral blood, collected on day 0 of AZD1222 vaccination. The receptors here all came from an adult in good health.

This sequence joins TRBV19 and TRBJ2-1; D uncertain. Trimming took off 3 bases at V and 3 bases at J, with 12 bases between the two ends. The CDR3 has 15 residues. Germline V gene sequence: CDR1 LNHDA, CDR2 SQIVND (reference sequence). The CDR3 protein is CASSIQVGYYNEQFF. In DNA, the CDR3 is TGTGCCAGTAGTATCCAGGTTGGTTACTACAATGAGCAGTTCTTC.

CDR3 coding DNA: TGTGCCAGCGGCGGGAATCAGCCCCAGCATTTT. Translated: CASGGNQPQHF. This chain joins TRBV9 and TRBJ1-5; D is unclear. Between the trimmed V and J ends, which lost 7 bases and 4 bases, there was a span of 6 bases. Germline V CDR1 and CDR2: SGDLS, YYNGEE. The CDR3 consists of 11 residues.

This clone occurred once. This rearrangement joins TRBV7-9 to TRBJ2-7; 12 positions agree with TRBD2. The V segment lost 5 bases and the J segment 0 bases; nucleotides outside the gene matches: 5. CDR1 and CDR2 (germline): SEHNR, FQNEAQ (reference sequence). CDR3 length equals 16 residues. Here the CDR3 reads CASSTGTSGPSYEQYF. CDR3 nucleotides: TGTGCCAGCAGCACGGGGACTAGCGGGCCCTCCTACGAGCAGTACTTC.

The chain carries TRBV5-1 and TRBJ1-3; D unclear. V was shortened by 2 bases and J by 3 bases, with 9 bases between the two germline ends. CDR1 and CDR2 (germline): SGHRS, YFSETQ. The CDR3 extends over 14 amino acids. Here the CDR3 DNA reads TGCGCCAGCAGCTTTGAGGGAAGTGGAAACACCATATATTTT. Encoded protein: CASSFEGSGNTIYF.

The chain joins TRBV2 to TRBJ1-5, with a tentative D call TRBD1 (6 bases). Trimming removed 6 bases at V and 1 base at J, with 16 bases between. The CDR3 spans 16 residues. The germline V gene encodes CDR1 SNHLY and CDR2 FYNNEI. CDR3 sequence reads: CASSQATGTSNQPQHF. In DNA, the CDR3 is TGTGCCAGCAGCCAAGCCACAGGGACGAGCAATCAGCCCCAGCATTTT.

The chain combines TRBV28 with TRBJ2-5, with 9 positions matching TRBD2. This CDR3 has 17 residues. Germline lookup yields CDR1 MDHEN and CDR2 SYDVKM. V lost 4 bases, J lost 4 bases, and 13 bases stayed unmatched. The CDR3 DNA sequence: TGTGCCAGCAGTTCCAGGCTAGCGGGGACACCTGGAGAGACCCAGTACTTC. Translated: CASSSRLAGTPGETQYF.

As DNA, the CDR3 is TGTGCCAGCAGGGACAGGGGCCTTTCACCCCTCCACTTT. Translation gives CASRDRGLSPLHF. This sequence joins TRBV2 and TRBJ1-6; 9 bases are shared with TRBD1. CDR1 SNHLY and CDR2 FYNNEI come from the germline V gene. This CDR3 is 13 amino acids long. Trimming removed 6 bases from V and 9 bases from J; junction bases left unmatched: 3.

The chain couples TRBV25-1 to TRBJ1-1, with D possibly being TRBD1 (5 bases). V lost 1 base and J 4 bases, leaving 16 bases between the germline ends. Germline CDR1 reads MGHDK; CDR2 reads SYGVNS. The CDR3 length is 16 residues. CDR3: CASSEFGGAGGTEAFF. CDR3 bases: TGTGCCAGCAGTGAATTCGGAGGGGCCGGGGGCACTGAAGCTTTCTTT.